What follows are 6 T cell receptor beta chains derived from one specimen sequenced in a study of blood T cell repertoires in COVID-19 (dated by TCRdb to about 2020). Libraries were constructed by the immunoSEQ multiplex PCR assay. TCRdb's version of the immuneACCESS table is confined to in-frame rearrangements and falls short of the full clone set. An unresolved V gene accounts for under half of the shortfall where checked; the remainder is of unknown origin. Counted in this sample were 95,000 to 130,000 clones; approximately 82% of them appeared once. The top ten hold about 8% of the sample. The sequencing input was peripheral blood. The source is a man between 65 and 85 years old with active or convalescent COVID-19.

This chain joins TRBV6-4 and TRBJ1-2; the match to TRBD1 covers 7 bases. The CDR3 consists of 14 residues. CDR1 and CDR2 from the germline V gene are MRHNA and SNTAGT. V was clipped by 1 base and J by 8 bases; unmatched bases: 7. In nucleotides, the CDR3 is TGTGCCAGCAGTGACTACAGGGGCTCGGGGGGCTACACCTTC. It translates to CASSDYRGSGGYTF.

The chain has TRBV5-4 and TRBJ2-1; 11 bases fit TRBD1. V lost 4 bases to trimming and J lost 7 bases; unmatched junction nucleotides: 13. CDR3 size: 17 residues. Germline V gene sequence: CDR1 SGHNT, CDR2 YYREEE (reference sequence). The CDR3 loop reads CASSIGTGGRTANEQFF. The CDR3 DNA sequence: TGTGCCAGCAGCATAGGGACAGGGGGAAGGACGGCGAATGAGCAGTTCTTC.

This clone was recorded once. The chain is built from TRBV9 and TRBJ2-1, with D tentatively TRBD2 (6 bases). The germline CDR1 and CDR2 sequences are SGDLS and YYNGEE. The CDR3 consists of 14 residues. The ends were cut back, 0 bases at V and 6 bases at J, with 10 bases in the middle. CDR3 region: CASSVEASANEQFF. CDR3 bases: TGTGCCAGCAGCGTAGAGGCTAGCGCCAATGAGCAGTTCTTC.

This chain links TRBV19 with TRBJ1-4, with TRBD1 as a possible D gene (6 bases). Trimming took 5 bases from V and 10 from J, leaving 20 bases between them. The germline CDR1 and CDR2 sequences are LNHDA and SQIVND (reference sequence). The CDR3 covers 15 residues. CDR3 protein: CASSPPGHEQGKLFF. CDR3 sequence (DNA): TGTGCCAGTAGTCCCCCGGGACACGAACAAGGAAAACTGTTTTTT.

The chain carries TRBV30 and TRBJ1-3; 11 positions agree with TRBD1. This CDR3 comprises 16 residues. Germline V lookup: CDR1 GTSNPN, CDR2 SVGIG (reference sequence). The V gene end was trimmed by 2 bases and the J gene end by 6 bases; junction bases not matched to a gene: 9. CDR3 sequence reads: CAWSSSGQGVVNTIYF. The CDR3 DNA sequence: TGTGCCTGGAGTTCTTCGGGACAGGGGGTAGTAAACACCATATATTTT.

The CDR3 coding sequence is TGCGCCAGCAGCCAAGACCCTGGGCTAGCGGGATACAATGAGCAGTTCTTC. Its translation is CASSQDPGLAGYNEQFF. The chain couples TRBV4-1 to TRBJ2-1; 9 bases align to TRBD2. Trimming removed 0 bases from V and 4 bases from J; junction bases left unmatched: 7. The CDR3 totals 17 residues. Per germline, CDR1 MGHRA and CDR2 YSYEKL.